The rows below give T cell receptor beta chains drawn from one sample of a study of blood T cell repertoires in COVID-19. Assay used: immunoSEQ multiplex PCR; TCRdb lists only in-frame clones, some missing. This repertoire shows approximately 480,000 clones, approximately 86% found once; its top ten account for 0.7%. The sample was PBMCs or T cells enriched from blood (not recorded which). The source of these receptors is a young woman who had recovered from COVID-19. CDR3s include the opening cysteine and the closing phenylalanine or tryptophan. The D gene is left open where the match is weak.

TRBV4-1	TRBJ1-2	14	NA	CASSQDRTNRGYTF
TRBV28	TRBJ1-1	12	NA	CASRLLNTEAFF
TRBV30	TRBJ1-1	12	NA	CAWSRGWTEAFF
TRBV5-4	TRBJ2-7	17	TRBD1	CASSLGVVGQVSYEQYF
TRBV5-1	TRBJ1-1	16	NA	CASSLRGGRGNTEAFF
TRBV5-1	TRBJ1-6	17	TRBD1	CASSRPGTGDSNSPLHF
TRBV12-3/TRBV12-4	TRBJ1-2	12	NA	CASRGEEYGYTF
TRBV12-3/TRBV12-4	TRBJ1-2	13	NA	CASSPGSNGGYTF
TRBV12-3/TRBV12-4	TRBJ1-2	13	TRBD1	CASSATGVSGYTF
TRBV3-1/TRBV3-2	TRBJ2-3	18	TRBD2	CASSQLGRTSGGSDTQYF
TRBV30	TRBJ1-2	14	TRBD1	CAWLNRGRDYGYTF
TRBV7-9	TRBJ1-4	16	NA	CASSLAWTADNEKLFF
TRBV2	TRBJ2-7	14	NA	CASSAIAGDYEQYF
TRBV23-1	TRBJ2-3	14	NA	CASSQSRSTDTQYF
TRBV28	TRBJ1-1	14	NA	CASSPPGFVAEAFF
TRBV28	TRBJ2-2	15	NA	CASSGGGANTGELFF
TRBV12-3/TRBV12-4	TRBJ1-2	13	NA	CASSFGGEDGYTF
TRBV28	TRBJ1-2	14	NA	CASSFDSAGRGYTF
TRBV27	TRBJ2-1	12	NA	CASSFGLNEQFF
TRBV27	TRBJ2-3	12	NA	CASSQVPDTQYF
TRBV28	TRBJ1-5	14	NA	CASSLSQIDKPQHF
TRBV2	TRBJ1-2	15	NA	CASSPALGEDYGYTF
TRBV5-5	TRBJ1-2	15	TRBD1	CASSFGQGWGYGYTF
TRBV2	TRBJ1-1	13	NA	CASIGLLNTEAFF
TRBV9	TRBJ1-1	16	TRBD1	CASSVGPTGDRTEAFF
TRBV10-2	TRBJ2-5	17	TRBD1	CASSDRGRTQYQETQYF
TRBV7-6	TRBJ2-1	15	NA	CASSYLPRGYNEQFF
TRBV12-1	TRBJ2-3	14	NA	CASSFKAGGDTQYF
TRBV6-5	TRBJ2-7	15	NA	CASTDWGLSSYEQYF
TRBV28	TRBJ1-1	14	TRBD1	CASSPAGQASEAFF
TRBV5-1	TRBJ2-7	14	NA	CASSLGQRTYEQYF
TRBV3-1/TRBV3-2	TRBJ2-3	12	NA	CASSLSTDTQYF
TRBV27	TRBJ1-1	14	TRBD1	CASSPRDRNTEAFF
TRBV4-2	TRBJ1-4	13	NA	CASSQDTQKKLFF
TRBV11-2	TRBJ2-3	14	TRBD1	CASSLGQGRDTQYF
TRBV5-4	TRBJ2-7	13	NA	CASSPGTLYEQYF
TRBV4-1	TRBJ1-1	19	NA	CASSQVGRRSDRAGTEAFF
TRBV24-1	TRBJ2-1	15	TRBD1	CATSDRDRGRDEQFF
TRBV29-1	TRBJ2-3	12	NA	CSVTTGTDTQYF
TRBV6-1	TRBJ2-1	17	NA	CASSEAWGEGVRNEQFF
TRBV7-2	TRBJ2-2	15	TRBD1	CASSRQGPYTGELFF
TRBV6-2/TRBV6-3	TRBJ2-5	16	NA	CASSPRDNRRQETQYF
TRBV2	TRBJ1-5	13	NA	CASSLSPNQPQHF
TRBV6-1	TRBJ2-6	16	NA	CASSEDHSSGANVLTF
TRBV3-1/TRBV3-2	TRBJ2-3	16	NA	CASSQDGRQSADTQYF
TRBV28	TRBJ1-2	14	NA	CASSYTGMDYGYTF
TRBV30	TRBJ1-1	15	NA	CAWRRADFGVARAFF
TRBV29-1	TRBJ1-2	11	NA	CSVHKGYGYTF
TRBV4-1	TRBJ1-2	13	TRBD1	CASSPGQDYGYTF
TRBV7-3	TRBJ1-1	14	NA	CASSLGQLNTEAFF
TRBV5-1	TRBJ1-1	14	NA	CASSPIPQNTEAFF
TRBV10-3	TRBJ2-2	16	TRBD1	CAISPGTGDYGGELFF
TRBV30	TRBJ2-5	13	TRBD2	CAWRSGNQETQYF
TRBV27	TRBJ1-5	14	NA	CASSREFGNQPQHF
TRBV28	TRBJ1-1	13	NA	CASRNTLNTEAFF
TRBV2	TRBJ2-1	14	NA	CASRLGQSYNEQFF
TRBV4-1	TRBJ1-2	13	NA	CASSQDPRSGYTF